These 20 T cell receptor beta chains originate from one sample sequenced in a study of blood T cell repertoires in COVID-19. Repertoires were generated with immunoSEQ multiplex PCR, while TCRdb's copy carries only in-frame clones and drops some. The sample consists of a few hundred thousand clones, about four fifths of them appearing once. Sequencing input: PBMCs or T cells enriched from blood (not recorded which). The receptor source for this set is a woman aged 45-65 years who had recovered from COVID-19.

The chain links TRBV30 to TRBJ1-2; 12 nucleotides align to TRBD1. Germline CDR1 and CDR2: GTSNPN and SVGIG (reference sequence). This CDR3 spans 13 amino acids. Trimming took 7 bases from V and 8 from J; bases not matched to a gene: 8. CDR3 residues: CASLGQGARGYTF. The CDR3 DNA sequence: TGTGCCTCACTGGGACAGGGGGCAAGAGGCTACACCTTC.

In DNA, the CDR3 is TGTGCCAGCAGTGTACAGGGGAGGAACACTGAAGCTTTCTTT. This translates into CASSVQGRNTEAFF. This chain connects TRBV2 to TRBJ1-1; 7 nucleotides agree with TRBD1. CDR1 is SNHLY, CDR2 FYNNEI, per germline. CDR3 size: 14 residues. J lost 1 base, V lost 4 bases, and 3 bases had no gene match.

The chain employs TRBV19 and TRBJ2-5; D perhaps matches TRBD1 (7 bases). There are 14 residues in the CDR3. The V end lost 7 bases, the J end lost 7 bases, and 19 bases lay between the germline ends. Germline values: CDR1 LNHDA, CDR2 SQIVND (reference sequence). CDR3 in DNA: TGTGCCAGTACTCACGGACAGGTCGGGGGGACCCAGTACTTC. Translation gives CASTHGQVGGTQYF.

This clone was counted once. The chain has TRBV7-9 and TRBJ1-2; D is possibly TRBD1 (5 bases). The CDR3 has 15 amino acids. Germline CDR1 SEHNR, CDR2 FQNEAQ (reference sequence). Trimming took off 2 bases at V and 1 base at J, with 11 bases between the two ends. The CDR3: CASSLQGNFNYGYTF. In nucleotides, the CDR3 is TGTGCCAGCAGCTTACAGGGAAATTTTAACTATGGCTACACCTTC.

The J gene is TRBJ2-2, the V gene TRBV7-9, with D possibly being TRBD2 (5 bases). Germline CDR1 is SEHNR and CDR2 is FQNEAQ (reference sequence). V was clipped by 11 bases and J by 10 bases, with 32 bases between them. This CDR3 comprises 17 residues. The CDR3 loop reads CASPLVSGSSSSPELFF. CDR3 DNA: TGTGCCTCTCCCTTAGTCAGCGGCTCTAGTTCTTCCCCGGAGCTGTTTTTT.

The chain carries TRBV11-2 and TRBJ2-7, with a possible D match to TRBD1 (5 bases). CDR3 length: 18 amino acids. Trimming shortened V by 2 bases and J by 0 bases, and 20 bases separated the two germline ends. CDR1 SGHAT and CDR2 FQNNGV come from the germline V gene. The CDR3: CASSLRIARATNSYEQYF. CDR3 nucleotides: TGTGCCAGCAGCTTACGAATCGCCAGGGCAACTAACTCCTACGAGCAGTACTTC.

A note on this clone: One end of the junction varies from germline; a read error may be responsible. This chain uses TRBV19 with TRBJ2-7; 10 nucleotides line up with TRBD1. This CDR3 is built from 16 residues. The germline gives CDR1 LNHDA, CDR2 SQIVND (reference sequence). As DNA, the CDR3 is TGTGCCAGTAGTGTAGACAGGGGGCGGAAGAGCCACGAGCAGTACTTC. It encodes CASSVDRGRKSHEQYF.

V gene TRBV9 combines with J gene TRBJ2-3; D may be TRBD1 (5 bases). Trimming cost V 0 bases and J 4 bases, with 12 bases left between them. The CDR3 totals 15 residues. CDR1 and CDR2 from the germline V gene are SGDLS and YYNGEE. The CDR3 DNA reads TGTGCCAGCAGCGTAGCGGGTCAGGGTTCAGATACGCAGTATTTT. Translating gives CASSVAGQGSDTQYF.

This rearrangement joins TRBV2 to TRBJ2-5, with TRBD1 identical over 8 bases. Germline V gives CDR1 SNHLY, CDR2 FYNNEI. This CDR3 contains 15 residues. Germline trimming cut 7 bases from V and 4 bases from J; bases unmatched to any gene: 11. The CDR3: CASNGQGAPGETQYF. The CDR3 coding sequence is TGTGCCAGCAACGGTCAGGGGGCGCCTGGAGAGACCCAGTACTTC.

This clone was detected only a few times. The rearrangement links TRBV3-1 (or the pseudogene TRBV3-2) to TRBJ1-2; D not certain. From germline, CDR1 is LGHDT and CDR2 YNNKEL (reference sequence). V shed 2 bases and J shed 6 bases, with 16 bases lying between them. The CDR3 runs 15 residues. The CDR3 is CASSQTPGVPDGYTF. The CDR3 nucleotides read TGTGCCAGCAGCCAAACTCCCGGGGTACCGGATGGCTACACCTTC.

J is TRBJ1-6 and V is TRBV5-1; 9 bases are a match to TRBD1. The J segment lost 9 bases and the V segment lost 4 bases, leaving 8 bases of the junction unmatched. The germline CDR1 and CDR2 sequences are SGHRS and YFSETQ. The length of the CDR3 is 15 residues. CDR3 nucleotides: TGCGCCAGCAGCATGGTGGGACAGGGTGTTTCACCCCTCCACTTT. Translating gives CASSMVGQGVSPLHF.

The chain couples TRBV7-6 to TRBJ2-5, with 8 bases that match TRBD1. CDR3 size: 16 residues. V shed 5 bases, J shed 1 base, and the junction held 9 bases outside the gene matches. Looked up from germline, CDR1 is SGHVS and CDR2 is FNYEAQ. CDR3 protein: CASSHAGGRLQETQYF. DNA of the CDR3: TGTGCCAGCAGCCACGCAGGGGGCCGCCTCCAAGAGACCCAGTACTTC. The full variable domain, with the rest looked up from reference TRBV7-6 and TRBJ2-5, is GAGVSQSPRYKVTKRGQDVALRCDPISGHVSLYWYRQALGQGPEFLTYFNYEAQQDKSGLPNDRFSAERPEGSISTLTIQRTEQRDSAMYRCASSHAGGRLQETQYFGPGTRLLVL.

The rearrangement links TRBV6-2 or TRBV6-3 to TRBJ1-5; 7 positions agree with TRBD1. Trimming removed 5 bases from V and 6 bases from J; junction bases left unmatched: 22. Germline V gene data show CDR1 as MNHEY and CDR2 as SVGEGT. This CDR3 spans 19 amino acids. CDR3 in DNA: TGTGCCAGCAGTCCCCGACAGGGTGGTTTTGTGGCAGGGGGTCAGCCCCAGCATTTT. Amino acids: CASSPRQGGFVAGGQPQHF.

This clone occurred once. The genes are TRBV30 and TRBJ1-4; D possibly corresponds to TRBD1 (5 bases). Trimming left V 6 bases short and J 3 bases short, with 11 bases between. From germline, CDR1 is GTSNPN and CDR2 SVGIG (reference sequence). The CDR3 loop spans 13 amino acids. The DNA of the CDR3 is TGTGCCTGCAGGGCATCAGCTAATGAAAAACTGTTTTTT. Translated: CACRASANEKLFF.

The chain uses TRBV5-6 and TRBJ2-5; a weak D match, TRBD2 (5 bases). The V end was cut by 2 bases, the J end by 1 base, with 12 bases between. Germline CDR1 reads SGHDT; CDR2 reads YYEEEE. The CDR3 runs 15 residues. The CDR3 DNA reads as TGTGCCAGCAGCTTTGGGAGCTTCCTCCAAGAGACCCAGTACTTC. This gives the protein CASSFGSFLQETQYF. The entire variable domain, with the rest obtained from reference TRBV5-6 and TRBJ2-5, is as follows: DAGVTQSPTHLIKTRGQQVTLRCSPKSGHDTVSWYQQALGQGPQFIFQYYEEEERQRGNFPDRFSGHQFPNYSSELNVNALLLGDSALYLCASSFGSFLQETQYFGPGTRLLVL.

The rearrangement uses TRBV6-1 and TRBJ1-5; no reliable D call. The CDR3 consists of 12 residues. Trimming cost V 2 bases and J 9 bases, with 8 bases left between them. Germline CDR1 MNHNS, CDR2 SASEGT. In DNA, the CDR3 is TGTGCCAGCAGTGAATTTTCGTTGCCCCAGCATTTT. Its protein is CASSEFSLPQHF.

The V and J genes are TRBV19 and TRBJ1-2, with D possibly matching TRBD1 (6 bases). This CDR3 has 16 amino acids. The V gene lost 4 bases and the J gene lost 7 bases, with 22 bases spanning the gap. Germline V lookup: CDR1 LNHDA, CDR2 SQIVND (reference sequence). CDR3 protein: CASSTELHNRVSGYTF. As DNA, the CDR3 is TGTGCCAGTAGTACCGAGCTTCACAACAGGGTTTCTGGCTACACCTTC.

For this clone: Its ends do not fully match the called genes, so a read error is possible. The chain employs TRBV14 and TRBJ2-4; 12 bases match TRBD2. Germline lookup yields CDR1 SGHDN and CDR2 FVKESK. The CDR3 is 15 amino acids. CDR3: CASSPSGRAKNIQYF. In DNA form, the CDR3 reads TGTGCCAGCAGCCCTAGCGGGAGGGCCAAGAACATTCAGTACTTC. The complete variable domain, with remaining parts taken from reference TRBV14 and TRBJ2-4, reads EAGVTQFPSHSVIEKGQTVTLRCDPISGHDNLYWYRRVMGKEIKFLLHFVKESKQDESGMPNNRFLAERTGGTYSTLKVQPAELEDSGVYFCASSPSGRAKNIQYFGAGTRLSVL.

The CDR3 loop reads CASSIIAGRFGNTIYF. In nucleotides, the CDR3 is TGTGCCAGTAGTATTATCGCAGGGAGGTTTGGAAACACCATATATTTT. The chain carries TRBV19 and TRBJ1-3, with D perhaps matching TRBD1 (5 bases). Trimming removed 3 bases at V and 3 bases at J, with 15 bases between. Germline CDR1 reads LNHDA; CDR2 reads SQIVND (reference sequence). This CDR3 region has 16 residues.

This clone was detected a few times. The chain carries TRBV7-3 and TRBJ1-2; 9 positions match TRBD1. This CDR3 spans 13 amino acids. The V gene's germline CDR1 is SGHTA and CDR2 FQGTGA. J gave up 10 bases and V 5 bases, and 8 bases lay outside the gene matches. CDR3: CASSVGTGNPYTF. Here the CDR3 DNA reads TGTGCCAGCAGCGTCGGGACAGGGAATCCCTACACCTTC.